The clone carrying this T cell receptor (beta chain) was picked up a small number of times. This sample was included in a study of cytomegalovirus exposure and HLA in healthy donors. PCR employed 60 Vbeta and 13 Jbeta primers. The data were produced by immunoSEQ multiplex PCR, yet TCRdb's version contains in-frame clones alone and is incomplete. The sample has 120,000 or so clones, 55% to 75% seen once; the top ten hold about 1.6%. The CDR3 sequence is 15 residues long. The V end lost 3 bases, the J end lost 4 bases, and 16 bases lay between the germline ends. In germline, CDR1 is MNHEY, CDR2 SMNVEV (reference sequence).

What was sequenced was PBMCs. The clonotype originates from a man aged 25 to 40 in good health and CMV-seropositive. The chain is built from TRBV27 and TRBJ2-7, with a possible D match to TRBD1 (6 bases). This CDR3 reads CASSFLNRVVYEQYF. CDR3 sequence (DNA): TGTGCCAGCAGTTTCCTAAACAGGGTCGTGTACGAGCAGTACTTC.